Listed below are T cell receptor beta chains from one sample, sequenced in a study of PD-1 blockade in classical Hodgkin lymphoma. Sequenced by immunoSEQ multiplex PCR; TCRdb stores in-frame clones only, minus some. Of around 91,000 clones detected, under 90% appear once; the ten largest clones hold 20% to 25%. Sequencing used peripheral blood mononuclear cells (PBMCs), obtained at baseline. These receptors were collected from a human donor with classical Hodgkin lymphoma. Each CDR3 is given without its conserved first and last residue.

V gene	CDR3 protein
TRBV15	ATSRGLLADITDTQY
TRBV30	AWSSGGQGPQH
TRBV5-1	ASSLADYNEQF
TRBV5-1	ASSLGLEGLSNQPQH
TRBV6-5	ASSYSRTSYNEQF
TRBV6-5	ASSTERRSNQPQH
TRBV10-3	AISAASGADLDTQY
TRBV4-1	ASSQDRGRAYEQY
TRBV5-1	ASSLGDTFQETQY
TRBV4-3	ASSQGDRTNEKLF
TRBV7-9	ATQGLAGAGEQF
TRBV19	ASRTKQGFNEKLF
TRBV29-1	SVARGQALQNTEAF
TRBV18	ASSPIGGGPQH
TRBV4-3	ASSQGLWGFTEAF
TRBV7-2	ASRPRTGTAF
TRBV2	ASSEDRVGSGANVLT
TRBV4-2	ASSRPGQGADYGYT
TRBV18	ASTNNGPEGNTIY
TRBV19	ASTGIGPYNEQF
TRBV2	ASSRRGLAEETQY
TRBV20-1	SVTGSYGYT
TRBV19	ASSIYGSGWAGELF
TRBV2	ASSETGTGNYGYT
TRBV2	ASSGRGSTDTQY
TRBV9	ASSSRPYEQY
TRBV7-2	ASSGPGLAGVYEQF
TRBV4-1	ASSQGGENEQY
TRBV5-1	ASSLSVTDTDTQY
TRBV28	ASSALPRGSRPQY
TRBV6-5	ASSYEQGLDGYT
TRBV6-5	ASSSGWGRTDTQY
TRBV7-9	ASSLLSVEEGGYT
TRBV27	ASSQWTGMNTGELF
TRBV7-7	ARKGRAETQY
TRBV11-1	ASSSRTGTGELF
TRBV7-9	ASSPDWNPTDTQY
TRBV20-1	SARQGYGYT
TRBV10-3	AISGREAEKLF
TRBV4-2	ASSHKLAGAYEQY
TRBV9	ASSTDTYGYT
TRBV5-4	ASSLGRSQSEAF
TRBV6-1	ASLQGTEAF
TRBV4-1	ASSQEGAGASIEQF
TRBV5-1	ASSDPSRGRSGYT
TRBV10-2	ASSLAGGKNEQF
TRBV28	ASRKPFLARREAF
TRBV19	ASSIDWTASTDTQY